Presented here are 27 T cell receptor beta chains from one specimen sequenced in a study of cytomegalovirus exposure and HLA in healthy donors. PCR used 60 Vbeta primers and 13 Jbeta primers. Produced via immunoSEQ multiplex PCR; TCRdb's table is partial and in-frame only. This table has fewer than 250,000 clones, more than 70% appearing once. The sample was PBMCs. The receptors originated from a woman aged 40 to 50 in good health and CMV-seronegative.

This chain connects TRBV6-5 to TRBJ2-1, with D uncertain. Germline V gene data show CDR1 as MNHEY and CDR2 as SVGAGI. Trimming pared 1 base from V and 1 base from J, leaving 11 bases between. The CDR3 extends over 16 amino acids. In DNA, the CDR3 is TGTGCCAGCAGTTACTGGGCCGACCGGTCCTACAATGAGCAGTTCTTC. Its translation: CASSYWADRSYNEQFF.

A single count supports this clone. The junction shows a germline mismatch at one end, possibly a read error. The V gene is TRBV7-9, the J gene TRBJ2-1; maybe TRBD1 (5 bases). The CDR3 length is 17 residues. Germline V gene sequence: CDR1 SEHNR, CDR2 FQNEAQ (reference sequence). For the CDR3, the DNA is TGTTCCAGCAGCTTGCCCGTCAGGCACCGGACACGGGCTGAGCAGTTCTTC. Residues: CSSSLPVRHRTRAEQFF.

The chain employs TRBV11-2 and TRBJ1-5; D is possibly TRBD1 (6 bases). Germline CDR1 and CDR2: SGHAT and FQNNGV. This CDR3 comprises 14 residues. With 1 base removed from V and 4 bases from J, the gap between germline ends came to 8 bases. The DNA of the CDR3 is TGTGCCAGCAGCTTAGGACAGGCGAATCAGCCCCAGCATTTT. Translation gives CASSLGQANQPQHF. The full variable domain, completed using reference TRBV11-2 and TRBJ1-5, is EAGVAQSPRYKIIEKRQSVAFWCNPISGHATLYWYQQILGQGPKLLIQFQNNGVVDDSQLPKDRFSAERLKGVDSTLKIQPAKLEDSAVYLCASSLGQANQPQHFGDGTRLSIL.

The CDR3 here is CASSLYRGGTEAFF. The CDR3 bases are TGCGCCAGCAGCTTGTACAGGGGCGGCACTGAAGCTTTCTTT. This sequence joins TRBV5-1 and TRBJ1-1, with 7 nucleotides matching TRBD1. There are 14 residues in the CDR3. Trimming removed 1 base from V and 4 bases from J; junction bases left unmatched: 4. Germline CDR1 SGHRS, CDR2 YFSETQ.

This clone was observed a single time. The CDR3 is CASSMASGTQETQYF. The DNA of the CDR3 is TGTGCCAGTAGTATGGCTAGCGGTACACAAGAGACCCAGTACTTC. V is TRBV19 and J is TRBJ2-5, with 7 nucleotides matching TRBD2. CDR1 LNHDA and CDR2 SQIVND come from the germline V gene (reference sequence). V was clipped by 3 bases and J by 2 bases; unmatched bases: 6. The CDR3 consists of 15 residues.

The chain employs TRBV19 and TRBJ2-1; 7 nucleotides align to TRBD2. CDR1 is LNHDA, CDR2 SQIVND, per germline (reference sequence). There are 16 residues in the CDR3. The trim removed 7 bases at V and 1 base at J, leaving 10 bases unmatched. CDR3 region: CASTQNRLASYNEQFF. DNA of the CDR3: TGTGCCAGTACTCAAAATAGACTAGCTTCCTACAATGAGCAGTTCTTC.

The V call is TRBV4-3, the J call TRBJ2-3; 10 bases match TRBD2. Germline V lookup: CDR1 LGHNA, CDR2 YSLEER. J gave up 4 bases and V 0 bases, and 10 bases lay outside the gene matches. The CDR3 consists of 18 residues. In nucleotides, the CDR3 is TGCGCCAGCAGCCAAGATTGGGACACTAGCGGGACCCCAGATACGCAGTATTTT. It yields the protein CASSQDWDTSGTPDTQYF.

The chain uses TRBV7-9 and TRBJ2-1; TRBD2 agrees at 16 bases. From germline, CDR1 is SEHNR and CDR2 FQNEAQ (reference sequence). The CDR3 length is 19 residues. Trimming cost V 6 bases and J 0 bases; bases outside gene matches: 8. The CDR3 is CASRPLGLAGGYSYNEQFF. In DNA, the CDR3 is TGTGCCAGCAGGCCCCTGGGACTAGCGGGAGGGTACTCCTACAATGAGCAGTTCTTC.

The chain couples TRBV19 to TRBJ1-1; the D gene is possibly TRBD1 (5 bases). The length of the CDR3 is 11 residues. Germline CDR1 LNHDA, CDR2 SQIVND (reference sequence). V gave up 2 bases and J gave up 11 bases, with 9 bases separating them. The CDR3 region is CASSIQGSAFF. The CDR3 nucleotides are TGTGCCAGTAGTATACAGGGTTCTGCTTTCTTT. The variable domain in full, completed from reference TRBV19 and TRBJ1-1, reads DGGITQSPKYLFRKEGQNVTLSCEQNLNHDAMYWYRQDPGQGLRLIYYSQIVNDFQKGDIAEGYSVSREKKESFPLTVTSAQKNPTAFYLCASSIQGSAFFGQGTRLTVV.

V is TRBV27 and J is TRBJ1-2; 7 bases align to TRBD1. Looked up from germline, CDR1 is MNHEY and CDR2 is SMNVEV (reference sequence). Trimming removed 11 bases from V and 4 bases from J; junction bases left unmatched: 16. This CDR3 is built from 15 residues. For the CDR3, the DNA is TGTGCCGTGAGACAGGGTTTGGGTTTCGGCTATGGCTACACCTTC. Translation: CAVRQGLGFGYGYTF.

The J gene is TRBJ1-3, the V gene TRBV5-1; 7 positions agree with TRBD1. Germline CDR1 SGHRS, CDR2 YFSETQ. This CDR3 contains 17 residues. Losses at the gene ends were 4 bases for V and 2 bases for J; bases not matched to a gene: 12. The CDR3 reads CASSTGLTGQTGNTIYF. CDR3 nucleotide sequence: TGCGCCAGCAGCACCGGCCTGACAGGGCAAACTGGAAACACCATATATTTT. Looking up the rest from reference TRBV5-1 and TRBJ1-3 gives the full variable domain: KAGVTQTPRYLIKTRGQQVTLSCSPISGHRSVSWYQQTPGQGLQFLFEYFSETQRNKGNFPGRFSGRQFSNSRSEMNVSTLELGDSALYLCASSTGLTGQTGNTIYFGEGSWLTVV.

The chain carries TRBV29-1 and TRBJ1-1; D might be TRBD1 (6 bases). Trimming took off 5 bases at V and 0 bases at J, with 16 bases between the two ends. CDR3 size: 15 residues. Germline CDR1 reads SQVTM; CDR2 reads ANQGSEA. In DNA form, the CDR3 reads TGCAGCGTTTTCAGGGGCCTCACCATGAACACTGAAGCTTTCTTT. Protein sequence: CSVFRGLTMNTEAFF. The whole variable domain, remainder taken from reference TRBV29-1 and TRBJ1-1, is SAVISQKPSRDICQRGTSLTIQCQVDSQVTMMFWYRQQPGQSLTLIATANQGSEATYESGFVIDKFPISRPNLTFSTLTVSNMSPEDSSIYLCSVFRGLTMNTEAFFGQGTRLTVV.

The chain carries TRBV6-4 and TRBJ2-5, with 12 bases that match TRBD2. V was pared by 6 bases and J by 4 bases, with 9 bases of the junction left unmatched. CDR1 is MRHNA and CDR2 is SNTAGT in the germline V gene. CDR3 length: 16 amino acids. This chain's CDR3 is CASRATSGRFIETQYF. The CDR3 bases are TGTGCCAGCAGGGCCACTAGCGGGAGGTTCATAGAGACCCAGTACTTC.

The CDR3, as DNA: TGTGCCAGCAGCCTTGGACAGGTTCTCTCCTACGAGCAGTACTTC. This codes for CASSLGQVLSYEQYF. The chain links TRBV5-6 to TRBJ2-7; TRBD1 matches 7 bases. The germline V gene has CDR1 SGHDT and CDR2 YYEEEE. This CDR3 has 15 amino acids. V lost 4 bases and J lost 0; bases outside the gene matches: 7. The variable domain in full, completed from reference TRBV5-6 and TRBJ2-7, reads DAGVTQSPTHLIKTRGQQVTLRCSPKSGHDTVSWYQQALGQGPQFIFQYYEEEERQRGNFPDRFSGHQFPNYSSELNVNALLLGDSALYLCASSLGQVLSYEQYFGPGTRLTVT.

V is TRBV7-6 and J is TRBJ2-5; 9 bases match TRBD1. The germline V gene encodes CDR1 SGHVS and CDR2 FNYEAQ. The CDR3 runs 15 residues. Unmatched junction bases numbered 7, after V lost 3 bases and J lost 5 bases. CDR3 in amino acids: CASSFRTGDAETQYF. The CDR3 region has the DNA TGTGCCAGCAGCTTTAGGACAGGGGATGCGGAGACCCAGTACTTC.

The CDR3 DNA reads as TGTGCCAGCAGCCCAGGGACAGGGGGTGGCTACACCTTC. This encodes CASSPGTGGGYTF. The gene calls are TRBV27 and TRBJ1-2; the match to TRBD1 covers 11 bases. V was pared by 6 bases and J by 7 bases, with 4 bases of the junction left unmatched. This CDR3 has 13 residues. Germline assignment: CDR1 MNHEY and CDR2 SMNVEV (reference sequence).

The CDR3 region has the DNA TGTGCCAGCAGCTTACCCCCCCGGACAGGACTTGCCCAAAAGTCTGAAGCTTTCTTT. Protein product: CASSLPPRTGLAQKSEAFF. This rearrangement joins TRBV7-9 to TRBJ1-1, with TRBD1 matching over 7 bases. The CDR3 length is 19 residues. Trimming took 2 bases from V and 6 from J; bases not matched to a gene: 21. In germline, CDR1 is SEHNR, CDR2 FQNEAQ (reference sequence). Drawing the rest from reference TRBV7-9 and TRBJ1-1, the complete variable domain is DTGVSQNPRHKITKRGQNVTFRCDPISEHNRLYWYRQTLGQGPEFLTYFQNEAQLEKSRLLSDRFSAERPKGSFSTLEIQRTEQGDSAMYLCASSLPPRTGLAQKSEAFFGQGTRLTVV.

J is TRBJ2-2 and V is TRBV7-3; D gene ambiguous. CDR1 is SGHTA, CDR2 FQGTGA, per germline. The V gene lost 2 bases and the J gene lost 6 bases, with 10 bases spanning the gap. The CDR3 is 14 amino acids. The CDR3 protein is CASSLYSQAGELFF. CDR3 nucleotide sequence: TGTGCCAGCAGCTTATACTCGCAAGCCGGGGAGCTGTTTTTT.

The rearrangement uses TRBV9 and TRBJ2-3, with 10 bases identical to TRBD1. The CDR3 consists of 14 residues. J was trimmed by 8 bases and V by 4 bases; bases with no gene match: 7. Germline CDR1 is SGDLS and CDR2 is YYNGEE. CDR3 in DNA: TGTGCCAGCAGCCCAGGGACAGGGGTGCTTACGCAGTATTTT. Protein product: CASSPGTGVLTQYF.

V is TRBV10-3 and J is TRBJ2-7; 16 bases fit TRBD2. With 4 bases clipped from V and 2 bases from J, the junction kept 8 bases outside the gene matches. Germline CDR1 is ENHRY and CDR2 is SYGVKD. This CDR3 has 18 amino acids. This chain's CDR3 is CAISGTAGTSGRAYEQYF. CDR3 nucleotide sequence: TGTGCCATCAGTGGGACCGCCGGGACTAGCGGGAGGGCCTACGAGCAGTACTTC.

This chain uses TRBV4-1 with TRBJ1-5, with 7 bases lining up with TRBD1. The CDR3 runs 18 residues. Trimming at V came to 0 bases and at J to 4 bases, leaving 12 bases not matched to a gene. The germline V gene encodes CDR1 MGHRA and CDR2 YSYEKL. CDR3 bases: TGCGCCAGCAGCCAAGATTTTGGAGGGACAGTAAGGAATCAGCCCCAGCATTTT. As protein: CASSQDFGGTVRNQPQHF.

V usage is TRBV7-2 and J usage is TRBJ2-3, with 16 bases identical to TRBD2. The CDR3 extends over 15 amino acids. V trimming: 6 bases; J trimming: 14 bases; junction bases outside the gene matches: 11. Germline loops: CDR1 SGHTA, CDR2 FQGNSA. The CDR3 protein is CASSQGTSGRAGLYF. The CDR3 nucleotides read TGTGCCAGCAGTCAAGGGACTAGCGGGAGGGCAGGACTGTATTTT.

The rearrangement joins TRBV5-1 to TRBJ2-5, with TRBD1 matching 11 bases. Trimming at V came to 5 bases and at J to 3 bases, leaving 9 bases not matched to a gene. The CDR3 sequence is 16 residues long. Germline values: CDR1 SGHRS, CDR2 YFSETQ. CDR3 DNA: TGCGCCAGCAGTACAACTCCGGGACAGGGGGAAGAGACCCAGTACTTC. Amino acid sequence: CASSTTPGQGEETQYF.

This rearrangement joins TRBV27 to TRBJ1-4, with D possibly being TRBD1 (5 bases). The germline CDR1 and CDR2 sequences are MNHEY and SMNVEV (reference sequence). CDR3 length equals 16 residues. Trimming shortened V by 8 bases and J by 5 bases, and 21 bases separated the two germline ends. Written as DNA, the CDR3 is TGTGCCAGCGGAAGGGGAGGAGGAGGAGTAAATGAAAAACTGTTTTTT. Translated, it gives CASGRGGGGVNEKLFF.

This chain uses TRBV2 with TRBJ2-5, with D possibly being TRBD1 (6 bases). The length of the CDR3 is 15 residues. V was clipped by 6 bases and J by 5 bases, with 19 bases between them. The V gene's germline CDR1 is SNHLY and CDR2 FYNNEI. CDR3 nucleotides: TGTGCCAGCAGCCCTTCCGGGACAACTCGGGAGACCCAGTACTTC. Protein sequence: CASSPSGTTRETQYF.

The rearrangement links TRBV7-3 to TRBJ2-7, with D perhaps matching TRBD1 (6 bases). V was pared by 1 base and J by 2 bases, with 9 bases between. Germline V gene lookup returns CDR1 SGHTA and CDR2 FQGTGA. This CDR3 contains 14 residues. The CDR3, as DNA: TGTGCCAGCAGCTTAAAACAGGGCCCCTACGAGCAGTACTTC. This gives the protein CASSLKQGPYEQYF. Full variable domain (rest looked up from reference TRBV7-3 and TRBJ2-7): GAGVSQTPSNKVTEKGKYVELRCDPISGHTALYWYRQSLGQGPEFLIYFQGTGAADDSGLPNDRFFAVRPEGSVSTLKIQRTERGDSAVYLCASSLKQGPYEQYFGPGTRLTVT.

This clone has only a few counts. The chain carries TRBV11-3 and TRBJ2-5; TRBD2 matches 9 bases. J gave up 0 bases and V 6 bases, and 5 bases lay outside the gene matches. Germline loops: CDR1 SGHNT, CDR2 YENEEA. The CDR3 runs 15 residues. CDR3 sequence: CASRASGKDQETQYF. CDR3 nucleotides: TGTGCCAGCAGAGCTAGCGGGAAAGACCAAGAGACCCAGTACTTC.